This is a list of T cell receptor beta chains from one sample in a study of T-cell reconstitution after alpha-beta-depleted transplantation in children. TCRdb fed the PCR reads into MiXCR, producing one record per CDR3 protein. The top ten clones hold less than 3.5% of a sample with approximately 250,000 distinct CDR3 sequences, about a quarter of them seen once. The sequencing here drew on PBMCs, taken before TCRalphabeta/CD19-depleted stem cell transplant. These receptors were obtained from a girl aged 2 to 10 with Fanconi anemia, due to receive a stem cell transplant. The CDR3 runs from the conserved cysteine through the conserved F or W. Fields, in order: clone size, D gene, J gene, V gene, CDR3 protein, CDR3 DNA. D genes are given only for firm matches. Where a row states a size, it is once, few, many or the class of an expanded clone; other rows omit it.

NA TRBD2 TRBJ2-3 TRBV6-1 CASVAGQSSTDTQYF TGTGCCAGCGTAGCGGGGCAATCTAGCACAGATACGCAGTATTTT
many NA TRBJ2-3 TRBV4-2 CASSQDGSRTDTQYF TGTGCCAGCAGCCAAGACGGGAGTAGGACAGATACGCAGTATTTT
NA TRBD1 TRBJ2-1 TRBV12-3/TRBV12-4 CASSLAGQAFWEQFF TGTGCCAGCAGTTTAGCGGGACAGGCTTTTTGGGAGCAGTTCTTC
many NA TRBJ2-2 TRBV28 CASRYRNTGELFF TGTGCCAGCAGATACAGGAACACCGGGGAGCTGTTTTTT
few NA TRBJ2-4 TRBV20-1 CSAMRVSLAKNIQYF TGCAGTGCTATGAGGGTCAGCCTAGCCAAAAACATTCAGTACTTC
few NA TRBJ2-3 TRBV5-1 CASSLGVGGVDTQYF TGCGCCAGCAGCCTTGGAGTTGGTGGGGTAGATACGCAGTATTTT
NA TRBD1 TRBJ2-6 TRBV5-6 CASSFWSPGQLSGANVLTF TGTGCCAGCAGCTTTTGGTCCCCGGGACAGCTTTCTGGGGCCAACGTCCTGACTTTC
few NA TRBJ1-1 TRBV7-2 CASSLGWGISNTEAFF TGTGCCAGCAGCTTAGGGTGGGGAATCTCGAACACTGAAGCTTTCTTT
NA NA TRBJ1-1 TRBV6-5 CASRGGGTEAFF TGTGCCAGCAGGGGGGGAGGCACTGAAGCTTTCTTT
many TRBD1 TRBJ2-5 TRBV12-3/TRBV12-4 CASSFDRAGETQYF TGTGCCAGCAGTTTCGACAGGGCCGGAGAGACCCAGTACTTC
NA NA TRBJ2-5 TRBV11-2 CASSWAGRGHQETQYF TGTGCCAGCAGCTGGGCGGGCCGAGGCCACCAAGAGACCCAGTACTTC
many TRBD1 TRBJ2-7 TRBV9 CASSVAGGDEQYF TGTGCCAGCAGCGTAGCAGGGGGCGACGAGCAGTACTTC
NA NA TRBJ1-1 TRBV12-3/TRBV12-4 CASSQDLGNTEAFF TGTGCCAGCAGTCAGGACCTGGGGAACACTGAAGCTTTCTTT
once NA TRBJ1-1 TRBV10-3 CAISDSGDTEAFF TGTGCCATCAGTGATTCAGGGGACACTGAAGCTTTCTTT
few TRBD1 TRBJ1-2 TRBV20-1 CSARDIPFTGDGPSYTF TGCAGTGCTAGAGATATCCCCTTTACAGGGGACGGCCCTAGCTACACCTTC
NA TRBD1 TRBJ1-2 TRBV5-1 CASSSPGTGFEGYTF TGCGCCAGCAGCTCTCCCGGGACAGGGTTCGAGGGCTACACCTTC
many NA TRBJ2-5 TRBV12-3/TRBV12-4 CASSFAGAGETQYF TGTGCCAGCAGTTTCGCAGGGGCGGGGGAGACCCAGTACTTC
many NA TRBJ2-1 TRBV5-1 CASSLVPSSPNNEQFF TGCGCCAGCAGCTTGGTCCCGTCTAGCCCAAACAATGAGCAGTTCTTC
NA TRBD2 TRBJ2-7 TRBV7-7 CASSLHFGLAGTDEQYF TGTGCCAGCAGCCTCCACTTCGGACTAGCGGGAACGGACGAGCAGTACTTC
NA TRBD1 TRBJ2-5 TRBV20-1 CSARDWGQGETQYF TGCAGTGCTAGAGATTGGGGACAGGGAGAGACCCAGTACTTC
NA TRBD2 TRBJ2-1 TRBV7-9 CASSLARLAGVNEQFF TGTGCCAGCAGCTTAGCGCGACTAGCGGGAGTAAATGAGCAGTTCTTC
few NA TRBJ2-7 TRBV28 CASSLRMRSHLGQYF TGTGCCAGCAGTTTAAGGATGAGGAGTCACCTCGGGCAGTACTTC
many NA TRBJ2-5 TRBV5-6 CASSLLQKGETQYF TGTGCCAGCAGCTTGCTTCAAAAAGGGGAGACCCAGTACTTC
NA TRBD1 TRBJ2-1 TRBV5-1 CASSLVLGQAVNEQFF TGCGCCAGCAGCTTGGTTTTGGGACAGGCCGTCAATGAGCAGTTCTTC
NA TRBD1 TRBJ1-6 TRBV20-1 CSARELGQGRDNSPLHF TGCAGTGCTAGAGAATTGGGACAGGGACGGGATAATTCACCCCTCCACTTT
many NA TRBJ2-7 TRBV5-5 CASSLVRALGEQYF TGTGCCAGCAGCTTGGTAAGGGCCCTTGGGGAGCAGTACTTC
NA TRBD2 TRBJ2-5 TRBV25-1 CASIPSGEETQYF TGTGCCAGCATTCCGAGCGGGGAAGAGACCCAGTACTTC
few NA TRBJ2-5 TRBV5-1 CASRLEPQETQYF TGCGCCAGTCGCTTGGAGCCCCAAGAGACCCAGTACTTC
many NA TRBJ1-1 TRBV29-1 CSVDRVNTEAFF TGCAGCGTTGACAGGGTGAACACTGAAGCTTTCTTT
NA NA TRBJ2-7 TRBV18 CASSPPEGTPTYEQYF TGTGCCAGCTCACCACCTGAGGGGACGCCCACCTACGAGCAGTACTTC
many NA TRBJ2-5 TRBV4-2 CASSQDKAVGTQYF TGTGCCAGCAGCCAAGATAAAGCGGTGGGGACCCAGTACTTC
NA NA TRBJ2-7 TRBV4-1 CASSLIDGYEQYF TGCGCCAGCAGTCTTATCGACGGCTACGAGCAGTACTTC
once NA TRBJ2-1 TRBV12-3/TRBV12-4 CASSFELAYNEQFF TGTGCCAGCAGTTTTGAGCTAGCGTACAATGAGCAGTTCTTC